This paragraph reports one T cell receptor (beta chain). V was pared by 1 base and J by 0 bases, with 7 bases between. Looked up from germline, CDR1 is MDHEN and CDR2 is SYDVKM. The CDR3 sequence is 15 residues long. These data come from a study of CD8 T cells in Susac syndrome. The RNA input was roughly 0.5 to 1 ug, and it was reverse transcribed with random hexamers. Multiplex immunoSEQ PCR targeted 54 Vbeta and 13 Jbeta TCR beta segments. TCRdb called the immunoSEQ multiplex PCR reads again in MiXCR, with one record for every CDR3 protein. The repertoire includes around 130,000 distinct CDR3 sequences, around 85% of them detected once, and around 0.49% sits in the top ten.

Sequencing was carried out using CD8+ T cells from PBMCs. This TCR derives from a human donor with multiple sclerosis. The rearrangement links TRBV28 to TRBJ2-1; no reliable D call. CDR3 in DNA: TGTGCCAGCAGTTTATCTACGCTCTCCTACAATGAGCAGTTCTTC. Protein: CASSLSTLSYNEQFF.